This TCR beta chain is from a study of cytomegalovirus exposure and HLA in healthy donors. Study-level information: Earlier sequencing of 200 million or so T cells yielded 120 million or so unique TCR beta sequences.

Concerning this clone: Its matching antigen is unknown.

The CDR3 sequence is 12 residues long. Looked up from germline, CDR1 is SGHTA and CDR2 is FQGNSA. V was pared by 5 bases and J by 1 base, with 6 bases between. The study ran its PCR with 60 Vbeta and 13 Jbeta primers. This table comes from immunoSEQ multiplex PCR, and its TCRdb copy is limited to in-frame clones, with some not included. The sample lists 150,000 to 200,000 clones, around 82% occurring once. Study-level results: V- and J-gene trimming in TCR beta was tied to a missense DCLRE1C variant by an analysis performed later.

The V gene is TRBV7-2, the J gene TRBJ2-7; D is unclear. Sequenced: PBMCs. The receptor was derived from a boy aged 10-17 years in good health and CMV-seronegative. In nucleotides, the CDR3 is TGTGCCAGCAGCCCGACTTCCTACGAGCAGTACTTC. Translation: CASSPTSYEQYF.